A selection of T cell receptor gamma chains follows, all from one sample in a study of Vδ1+ human thymocytes. TCRdb reanalysed the multiplex PCR reads via CATT. The sample shows about 36,000 gamma-chain clones, around 21% of them seen only once. The sequencing sample was made of Vdelta1+ gamma-delta thymocytes from the thymus. The receptors stem from a girl under three years old who had congenital heart surgery. Each CDR3 is given with its conserved first and last residue. Only some rows state a clone size, as once, few, many or a class for expanded clones.

few TRGJ1/TRGJ2 TRGV4 CATWDGRYYKKLF TGTGCCACCTGGGATGGGCGCTATTATAAGAAACTCTTT
. TRGJ1/TRGJ2 TRGV8 CATWDRCGKKLF TGTGCCACCTGGGATAGGTGTGGGAAGAAACTCTTT
. TRGJ1/TRGJ2 TRGV2 CATWDGPHYYKKLF TGTGCCACCTGGGACGGGCCTCATTATTATAAGAAACTCTTT
. TRGJP2 TRGV4 CATWDGPSSDWIKTF TGTGCCACCTGGGATGGACCAAGTAGTGATTGGATCAAGACGTTT
few TRGJ1/TRGJ2 TRGV9 CALWDKHKKLF TGTGCCTTGTGGGACAAACATAAGAAACTCTTT
. TRGJ1/TRGJ2 TRGV4 CATWFPYKKLF TGTGCCACCTGGTTCCCTTATAAGAAACTCTTT
. TRGJ1/TRGJ2 TRGV4 CATWDGPPVF TGTGCCACCTGGGATGGGCCCCCCGTTTTT
. TRGJ1/TRGJ2 TRGV9 CALWEVEHLYYKKLF TGTGCCTTGTGGGAGGTCGAGCACCTTTATTATAAGAAACTCTTT
few TRGJ1/TRGJ2 TRGV2 CATWDGPRNKKLF TGCGCCACCTGGGACGGGCCTCGTAATAAGAAACTCTTT
few TRGJ1/TRGJ2 TRGV8 CATWDVREKLF TGTGCCACCTGGGACGTTCGGGAGAAACTCTTT
medium-sized TRGJ1/TRGJ2 TRGV4 CATWGYYKKLF TGTGCCACCTGGGGGTATTATAAGAAACTCTTT
. TRGJ1/TRGJ2 TRGV2 CATWDGPGAYYKKLF TGTGCCACCTGGGACGGGCCGGGGGCATATTATAAGAAACTCTTT
. TRGJ1/TRGJ2 TRGV5 CATWDRRRLYYKKLF TGTGCCACCTGGGACCGGCGCCGCCTTTATTATAAGAAACTCTTT
few TRGJ1/TRGJ2 TRGV4 CATWDGPIVLF TGTGCCACCTGGGACGGGCCGATAGTGCTCTTT
few TRGJ1/TRGJ2 TRGV4 CTTWDGNKKLF TGTACCACCTGGGATGGGAATAAGAAACTCTTT
few TRGJ1/TRGJ2 TRGV2 CATWDGAKNYYKKLF TGTGCCACCTGGGACGGAGCTAAAAATTATTATAAGAAACTCTTT
. TRGJ1/TRGJ2 TRGV2 CATWDSWTHYKKLF TGTGCCACCTGGGACTCATGGACGCATTATAAGAAACTCTTT
. TRGJP1 TRGV8 CATWGNTTGWFKIF TGTGCCACCTGGGGGAATACCACTGGTTGGTTCAAGATATTT
few TRGJ1/TRGJ2 TRGV4 CATWDDMDWKLF TGTGCCACCTGGGATGATATGGATTGGAAACTCTTT
few TRGJ1/TRGJ2 TRGV9 CALWEVFDYKKLF TGTGCCTTGTGGGAGGTGTTTGATTATAAGAAACTCTTT
. TRGJ1/TRGJ2 TRGV8 CATWERGKKLF TGTGCCACCTGGGAGCGGGGTAAGAAACTCTTT
. TRGJP2 TRGV4 CATWWTGHSSDWIKTF TGTGCCACCTGGTGGACGGGGCATAGTAGTGATTGGATCAAGACGTTT
. TRGJP2 TRGV3 CATWGQADSSDWIKTF TGTGCCACCTGGGGACAGGCGGATAGTAGTGATTGGATCAAGACGTTT
. TRGJ1/TRGJ2 TRGV3 CATWDRRRHYKKLF TGTGCCACCTGGGACAGGCGGCGACATTATAAGAAACTCTTT
few TRGJP2 TRGV2 CATWDGTRSDWIKTF TGTGCCACCTGGGACGGCACTCGTAGTGATTGGATCAAGACGTTT
few TRGJ1/TRGJ2 TRGV2 CATWDGLGHYKKLF TGTGCCACCTGGGACGGGCTAGGTCATTATAAGAAACTCTTT
. TRGJP2 TRGV2 CATWDGPVRADSSDWIKTF TGTGCCACCTGGGACGGGCCGGTCAGGGCGGATAGTAGTGATTGGATCAAGACGTTT
. TRGJ1/TRGJ2 TRGV3 CATWDPLFYYKKLF TGTGCCACCTGGGACCCCCTGTTTTATTATAAGAAACTCTTT
. TRGJ1/TRGJ2 TRGV4 CATWDGDYYKKLF TGTGCCACCTGGGATGGTGATTATTATAAGAAACTCTTT
. TRGJ1/TRGJ2 TRGV9 CALWEVYDKKLF TGTGCCTTGTGGGAGGTGTACGATAAGAAACTCTTT
few TRGJ1/TRGJ2 TRGV3 CATWDRVKYKKLF TGTGCCACCTGGGACAGGGTTAAGTATAAGAAACTCTTT
few TRGJ1/TRGJ2 TRGV2 CATWDGPMAYKKLF TGTGCCACCTGGGACGGGCCAATGGCTTATAAGAAACTCTTT
few TRGJ1/TRGJ2 TRGV5 CATWDRHGKLF TGTGCCACCTGGGACAGGCACGGGAAACTCTTT
. TRGJP2 TRGV8 CADWSDWIKTF TGCGCCGATTGGAGTGATTGGATCAAGACGTTT
. TRGJ1/TRGJ2 TRGV9 CALWEVQGYIGGKLF TGTGCCTTGTGGGAGGTGCAGGGGTACATTGGAGGGAAACTCTTT
few TRGJ1/TRGJ2 TRGV8 CATWGIPYKKLF TGTGCCACCTGGGGCATCCCTTATAAGAAACTCTTT
. TRGJ1/TRGJ2 TRGV9 CALWVVGKSNYYKKLF TGTGCCTTGTGGGTCGTAGGGAAATCGAATTATTATAAGAAACTCTTT
. TRGJ1/TRGJ2 TRGV8 CATWDRRHYYKKLF TGTGCCACCTGGGATAGGCGTCATTATTATAAGAAACTCTTT
. TRGJ1/TRGJ2 TRGV3 CATWIRSASKKLF TGTGCCACCTGGATCCGTTCGGCCTCTAAGAAACTCTTT
. TRGJ1/TRGJ2 TRGV4 CATWDGLCYYKKLF TGTGCCACCTGGGATGGGCTCTGTTATTATAAGAAACTCTTT
few TRGJ1/TRGJ2 TRGV4 CATWDGLNYYKKLF TGTGCCACCTGGGATGGCCTTAATTATTATAAGAAACTCTTT
. TRGJP2 TRGV8 CATWDASDWIKTF TGTGCCACCTGGGATGCTAGTGATTGGATCAAGACGTTT
. TRGJ1/TRGJ2 TRGV9 CALWEVRPFKKLF TGTGCCTTGTGGGAGGTGAGACCTTTCAAGAAACTCTTT
. TRGJ1/TRGJ2 TRGV8 CATWGPYYKKLF TGTGCCACCTGGGGTCCCTATTATAAGAAACTCTTT
. TRGJ1/TRGJ2 TRGV3 CATWDRLNYYKKLF TGTGCCACCTGGGACAGGCTTAATTATTATAAGAAACTCTTT
. TRGJ1/TRGJ2 TRGV9 CALWEVLGYKKLF TGTGCCTTGTGGGAGGTGCTTGGATATAAGAAACTCTTT
. TRGJ1/TRGJ2 TRGV9 CALWEVYRVKKLF TGTGCCTTGTGGGAGGTTTATCGGGTTAAGAAACTCTTT
. TRGJP2 TRGV5 CATWDRLGSDWIKTF TGTGCCACCTGGGACCGTCTAGGTAGTGATTGGATCAAGACGTTT